This T cell receptor beta chain was identified in a study of T cells after yellow fever vaccination (dated by TCRdb to between 2018 and 2020). In the study overall: The SMART-Seq v4 Ultra Low Input RNA kit was used to prepare libraries from fractions with low cell numbers. To follow T-cell clones before and after both primary and booster YFV17D yellow fever vaccination, bulk TCR alpha and beta repertoires underwent longitudinal sequencing. The cohort comprised two healthy male donors, one aged 18 to 29 and one aged 30 to 39 years. Blood was collected at multiple timepoints before and after primary and secondary immunization, and bulk PBMC replicates and cell subsets were isolated. Points the paper makes about the study in general: Most clones expanded after primary vaccination (96% of CD4 and around 88% of CD8) were re-detected after the booster, suggesting that broad memory maintenance occurred. Because only two donors were included in the study, the extent to which the findings can be generalized is limited. Compared with the primary T-cell response, the secondary T-cell response was weaker but faster, peaking on day 5 rather than day 15. A small fraction of clonotypes showed up in both the CD4 and CD8 compartments, probably as a result of convergent recombination. FACS-sorted repertoires could contain abundant contaminating clonotypes from the bulk population, so computational filtering was required.

Synthesis of TCR cDNA relied on 5'RACE template switching, a step that introduced a universal primer site along with unique molecular identifiers. cDNA synthesis was primed from both the TCR alpha and TCR beta constant segments. Libraries were amplified in two PCR steps, with sample barcodes and sequencing adapters added in the second step. Libraries were sequenced on Illumina HiSeq 2500 (2x100 bp) or NovaSeq (2x150 bp). In the paper's pipeline: MIGEC handled demultiplexing of reads and collapsing into UMI consensus sequences, while MiXCR performed V(D)J alignment. Vaccine-responding clonotypes were defined with edgeR using replicate PBMC samples, requiring FDR below 0.01 and a log2 fold change above 5 up to day 15. Bulk clonotypes were assigned CD4 or CD8 identity according to which sequenced CD4 or CD8 repertoire held them at higher abundance. TCRdb trimmed the raw reads at Q25, called clones with MiXCR and kept productive beta chains. Each record represents a unique CDR3 protein, reported with the most common genes and DNA among its rows. The V and J calls and clone size come from TCRdb's table, not from the authors' own analysis. The sample profile shows about 230,000 distinct CDR3 sequences; roughly 6.2% of them were found once. The top ten clonotypes cover about 1% of the sample.

About this clonotype: Its antigen remains unidentified. One base away there is no much larger clone; base qualities are not given.

In light of the paper, this sample's treatment or condition label describes: live attenuated yellow fever vaccine strain. A standard Ficoll-Paque protocol was used to isolate PBMCs from peripheral blood. Dynabeads CD4 and CD8 positive selection kits were used to isolate CD4 and CD8 T-cell fractions. TriZol was used to extract RNA from bulk PBMCs, CD4 and CD8 fractions, and dextramer-positive and dextramer-negative fractions. This specimen consisted of CD4+ T cells sorted from PBMCs, obtained on the day of the yellow fever booster vaccination. The TCR originated in a man aged 25-40 years who received the YFV17D yellow fever vaccine.

At the DNA level, the sequence is TGTGCCAGCAGCCAAGTGGGAGGGGACTATGGCTACACCTTC. Its protein product is CASSQVGGDYGYTF. The sequence links TRBV4-2 to TRBJ1-2; the D region possibly corresponds to TRBD1 (5 bases align). In the germline V gene, CDR1 corresponds to LGHNA and CDR2 to YNFKEQ. Trimming takes 1 base from V and 3 bases from J, and the germline ends sit 9 bases apart. The CDR3 has 14 amino acids, counting the end cysteine and phenylalanine. Solely the CDR3 DNA is kept, with 42 bases framed from the first base.